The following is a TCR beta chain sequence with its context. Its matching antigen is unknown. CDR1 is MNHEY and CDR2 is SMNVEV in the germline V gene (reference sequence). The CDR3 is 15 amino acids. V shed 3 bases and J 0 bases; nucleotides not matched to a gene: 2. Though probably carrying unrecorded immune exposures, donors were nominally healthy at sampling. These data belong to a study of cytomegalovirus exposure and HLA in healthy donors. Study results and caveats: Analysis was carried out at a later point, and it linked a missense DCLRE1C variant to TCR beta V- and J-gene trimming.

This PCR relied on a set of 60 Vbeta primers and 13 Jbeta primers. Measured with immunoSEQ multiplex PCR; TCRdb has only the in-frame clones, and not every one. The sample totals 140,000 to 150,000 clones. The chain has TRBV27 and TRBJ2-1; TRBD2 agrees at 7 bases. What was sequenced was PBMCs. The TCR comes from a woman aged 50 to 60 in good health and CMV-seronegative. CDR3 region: CASSFGGSSYNEQFF. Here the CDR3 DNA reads TGTGCCAGCAGTTTCGGGGGGAGCTCCTACAATGAGCAGTTCTTC.